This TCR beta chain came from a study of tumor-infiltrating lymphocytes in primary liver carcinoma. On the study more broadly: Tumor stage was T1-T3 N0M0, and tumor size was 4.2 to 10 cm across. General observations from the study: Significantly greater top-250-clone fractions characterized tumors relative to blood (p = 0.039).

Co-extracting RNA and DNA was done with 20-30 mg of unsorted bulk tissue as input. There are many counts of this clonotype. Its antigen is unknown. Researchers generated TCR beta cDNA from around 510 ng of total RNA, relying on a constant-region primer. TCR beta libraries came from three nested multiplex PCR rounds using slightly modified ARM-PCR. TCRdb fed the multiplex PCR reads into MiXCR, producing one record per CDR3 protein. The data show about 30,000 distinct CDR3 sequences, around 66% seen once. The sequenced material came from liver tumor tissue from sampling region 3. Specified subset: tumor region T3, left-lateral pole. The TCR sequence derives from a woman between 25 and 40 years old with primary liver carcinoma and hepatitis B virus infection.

This chain's CDR3 is CASSWGQGGGNEQFF. CDR3 coding DNA: TGTGCCAGCAGTTGGGGACAGGGCGGAGGCAATGAGCAGTTCTTC. V usage is TRBV2 and J usage is TRBJ2-1; TRBD1 agrees at 9 bases. V was pared by 5 bases and J by 6 bases, with 8 bases of the junction left unmatched. The CDR3 consists of 15 residues. Germline CDR1 SNHLY, CDR2 FYNNEI.